This entry lists 18 T cell receptor beta chains sequenced from one sample in a study of control samples from healthy donors and cancer patients. Sequencing was performed with immunoSEQ multiplex PCR; in TCRdb, only in-frame clones are kept and a portion is missing. The table includes just over 150,000 clones, over 90% detected once. The specimen was blood. These TCRs come from a man aged 50 to 60 in good health.

J is TRBJ2-7 and V is TRBV7-6; TRBD1 matches at 8 bases. The CDR3 is made up of 15 amino acids. Losses at the gene ends were 1 base for V and 4 bases for J; bases not matched to a gene: 6. The germline CDR1 and CDR2 sequences are SGHVS and FNYEAQ. CDR3 region: CASSLVGQGLYEQYF. The CDR3 DNA reads as TGTGCCAGCAGCTTAGTTGGACAGGGACTTTACGAGCAGTACTTC.

The chain has TRBV24-1 and TRBJ2-3; no clear D. The ends were cut back, 0 bases at V and 1 base at J, with 7 bases in the middle. CDR1 and CDR2 from the germline V gene are KGHDR and SFDVKD. The CDR3 has 15 amino acids. The CDR3 bases are TGTGCCACCAGTGATTTGCCAGGACGCACAGATACGCAGTATTTT. This gives the protein CATSDLPGRTDTQYF.

The V and J genes are TRBV18 and TRBJ2-7, with D maybe TRBD2 (5 bases). This CDR3 spans 12 amino acids. Per the germline V gene, CDR1 is KGHSH and CDR2 is LQKENI. V lost 3 bases to trimming and J lost 3 bases, with 6 bases between them. The CDR3 nucleotides are TGTGCCAGCTCACCCCGGGACTACGAGCAGTACTTC. Residues: CASSPRDYEQYF.

The rearrangement uses TRBV7-9 and TRBJ2-1, with no clear D. Between the trimmed V and J ends, which lost 5 bases and 1 base, there was a span of 12 bases. Per germline, CDR1 SEHNR and CDR2 FQNEAQ (reference sequence). The CDR3 runs 15 residues. CDR3 protein: CASSPRPESYNEQFF. The CDR3 DNA is TGTGCCAGCAGCCCCCGACCCGAATCCTACAATGAGCAGTTCTTC.

The V call is TRBV3-1 (or the pseudogene TRBV3-2), the J call TRBJ2-5, with 9 bases identical to TRBD2. CDR3 size: 17 residues. Germline V gives CDR1 LGHDT, CDR2 YNNKEL (reference sequence). V dropped 0 bases and J dropped 3; count of bases not matched to a gene: 8. The CDR3 bases are TGTGCCAGCAGCCAAGACAGGGCAATAGCGGGAGAAGAGACCCAGTACTTC. Its protein is CASSQDRAIAGEETQYF.

The CDR3 sequence is CSASFPASGSNEQFF. The DNA for the CDR3 is TGCAGTGCTAGTTTCCCGGCTAGCGGGAGCAATGAGCAGTTCTTC. The V gene is TRBV20-1, the J gene TRBJ2-1, with 10 bases identical to TRBD2. The germline V gene encodes CDR1 DFQATT and CDR2 SNEGSKA (reference sequence). CDR3 length: 15 amino acids. The junction had 8 bases not matched to a gene; V was cut back by 3 bases and J by 6 bases.

This chain links TRBV3-1 (or the pseudogene TRBV3-2) with TRBJ2-1; 9 bases map to TRBD2. The trim removed 3 bases at V and 2 bases at J, leaving 5 bases unmatched. The CDR3 is 16 amino acids. Germline lookup yields CDR1 LGHDT and CDR2 YNNKEL (reference sequence). The CDR3 protein is CASSQTGGRAYNEQFF. The CDR3, as DNA: TGTGCCAGCAGCCAGACTGGCGGGAGGGCCTACAATGAGCAGTTCTTC.

The V and J genes are TRBV6-5 and TRBJ1-2; D might be TRBD1 (6 bases). The V end was cut by 1 base, the J end by 6 bases, with 9 bases between. This CDR3 region has 13 residues. Germline values: CDR1 MNHEY, CDR2 SVGAGI. The CDR3 loop is CASSYFGDNGYTF. The CDR3 nucleotides are TGTGCCAGCAGTTACTTCGGGGACAATGGCTACACCTTC.

This clone was observed a few times. This chain uses TRBV5-5 with TRBJ2-2; 7 positions match TRBD2. The germline CDR1 and CDR2 sequences are SGHKS and YYEKEE (reference sequence). With 4 bases clipped from V and 0 bases from J, the junction kept 6 bases outside the gene matches. The CDR3 runs to 16 residues. CDR3 in amino acids: CASSRLAVTNTGELFF. The CDR3 coding sequence is TGTGCCAGCAGCCGGCTAGCGGTTACGAACACCGGGGAGCTGTTTTTT.

This clone was detected only once. V gene TRBV5-1 combines with J gene TRBJ1-1, with TRBD1 matching over 9 bases. Germline loops: CDR1 SGHRS, CDR2 YFSETQ. The junction had 10 bases not matched to a gene; V was cut back by 4 bases and J by 3 bases. The CDR3 totals 16 residues. DNA for the CDR3: TGCGCCAGCAGCGGGGGGACAGGGCTGAGGGACACTGAAGCTTTCTTT. It specifies CASSGGTGLRDTEAFF.

The chain uses TRBV28 and TRBJ1-2; TRBD1 agrees at 7 bases. V shed 5 bases and J 4 bases; nucleotides not matched to a gene: 4. This CDR3 has 13 residues. The germline V gene encodes CDR1 MDHEN and CDR2 SYDVKM. The CDR3 DNA reads as TGTGCCAGCAGTCGTGGGACAGCCTATGGCTACACCTTC. Translating it yields CASSRGTAYGYTF.

This chain uses TRBV5-1 with TRBJ2-3, with D perhaps matching TRBD1 (6 bases). There are 17 residues in the CDR3. V lost 4 bases to trimming and J lost 0 bases, with 18 bases between them. CDR1 is SGHRS, CDR2 YFSETQ, per germline. The CDR3 DNA sequence: TGCGCCAGCAGCCAGGACAGCCCCGACCTTAGCACAGATACGCAGTATTTT. Its protein is CASSQDSPDLSTDTQYF.

The chain carries TRBV5-5 and TRBJ2-1, with D uncertain. The CDR3 totals 11 residues. CDR1 and CDR2 from the germline V gene are SGHKS and YYEKEE (reference sequence). V lost 4 bases and J lost 3, with 2 bases in between. CDR3 coding DNA: TGTGCCAGCAGCCACTACAATGAGCAGTTCTTC. The encoded protein is CASSHYNEQFF.

V is TRBV19 and J is TRBJ1-3, with no clear D. Germline V gives CDR1 LNHDA, CDR2 SQIVND (reference sequence). V dropped 9 bases and J dropped 2 bases, with 14 bases sitting between them. This CDR3 has 14 residues. The CDR3 protein is CASGRQTPGNTIYF. The CDR3 DNA sequence: TGTGCCAGCGGTCGTCAAACCCCTGGAAACACCATATATTTT.

This clone was observed a single time. J is TRBJ1-2 and V is TRBV5-1; no clear D. Per the germline V gene, CDR1 is SGHRS and CDR2 is YFSETQ. V was shortened by 0 bases and J by 1 base, with 7 bases between the two germline ends. The CDR3 covers 14 residues. DNA for the CDR3: TGCGCCAGCAGCTTGGACAGCCGTAACTATGGCTACACCTTC. This codes for CASSLDSRNYGYTF.

The chain combines TRBV28 with TRBJ1-1; 10 bases match TRBD1. The V gene end was trimmed by 6 bases and the J gene end by 5 bases; junction bases not matched to a gene: 0. The CDR3 covers 12 residues. CDR1 and CDR2 from the germline V gene are MDHEN and SYDVKM. The CDR3: CASRDRGTEAFF. Written as DNA, the CDR3 is TGTGCCAGCAGGGACAGGGGGACTGAAGCTTTCTTT. The variable domain in full, with the rest retrieved from reference TRBV28 and TRBJ1-1, is DVKVTQSSRYLVKRTGEKVFLECVQDMDHENMFWYRQDPGLGLRLIYFSYDVKMKEKGDIPEGYSVSREKKERFSLILESASTNQTSMYLCASRDRGTEAFFGQGTRLTVV.

This clone was seen once. The CDR3 loop reads CASRGSGINYGYTF. DNA of the CDR3: TGTGCCAGTAGAGGTAGCGGTATTAACTATGGCTACACCTTC. This chain uses TRBV9 with TRBJ1-2; D not certain. The V and J ends lost 8 bases and 1 base respectively, with 15 bases between them. CDR1 SGDLS and CDR2 YYNGEE come from the germline V gene. The CDR3 covers 14 residues.

This rearrangement joins TRBV11-1 to TRBJ1-1, with 7 bases identical to TRBD1. In germline, CDR1 is SGHAT, CDR2 FQDESV (reference sequence). This CDR3 is built from 14 residues. The V and J ends lost 0 bases and 5 bases, in that order; junction bases with no gene match: 3. CDR3 region: CASSLAGGSTEAFF. The CDR3 nucleotides read TGTGCCAGCAGCTTAGCAGGGGGCAGTACTGAAGCTTTCTTT.